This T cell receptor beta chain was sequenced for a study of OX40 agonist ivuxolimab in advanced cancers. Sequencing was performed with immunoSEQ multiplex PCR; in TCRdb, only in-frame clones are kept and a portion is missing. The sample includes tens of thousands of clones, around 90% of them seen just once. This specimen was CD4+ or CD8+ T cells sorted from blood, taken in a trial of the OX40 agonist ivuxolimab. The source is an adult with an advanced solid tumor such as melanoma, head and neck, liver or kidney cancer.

The CDR3 is CASSLVAGAGETQYF. DNA of the CDR3: TGTGCCAGCAGCTTAGTCGCAGGGGCGGGGGAGACCCAGTACTTC. The chain uses TRBV7-6 and TRBJ2-5, with D possibly being TRBD1 or TRBD2 (6 bases each). The V end was cut by 1 base, the J end by 5 bases, with 14 bases between. The CDR3 totals 15 residues. Germline V gives CDR1 SGHVS, CDR2 FNYEAQ.